A single sample gave rise to the 10 T cell receptor beta chains below, sequenced in a study of early stage breast cancer tumors. Method: immunoSEQ multiplex PCR; TCRdb's copy keeps in-frame clones and lacks some. The sample records tens of thousands of clones, about 89% being singletons. Specimen: blood. These receptors all come from a person between 65 and 80 years old with breast cancer.

The V call is TRBV11-2, the J call TRBJ1-2; 7 bases are shared with TRBD1. V was pared by 2 bases and J by 3 bases, with 3 bases of the junction left unmatched. Germline CDR1 and CDR2: SGHAT and FQNNGV. The length of the CDR3 is 14 residues. The CDR3 protein is CASSLRGTDYGYTF. Here the CDR3 DNA reads TGTGCCAGCAGCTTAAGAGGGACAGACTATGGCTACACCTTC.

The chain uses TRBV5-4 and TRBJ2-7; TRBD1 agrees at 12 bases. This CDR3 region has 16 residues. The junction had 12 bases not matched to a gene; V was cut back by 4 bases and J by 7 bases. Germline CDR1 and CDR2: SGHNT and YYREEE (reference sequence). CDR3 loop: CASSRGPGQGAGEQYF. CDR3 DNA: TGTGCCAGCAGCCGGGGCCCGGGACAGGGGGCGGGGGAGCAGTACTTC.

V gene TRBV7-9 combines with J gene TRBJ1-2, with D possibly TRBD1 on 6 matching bases. V was pared by 5 bases and J by 8 bases, with 15 bases between. The CDR3 runs 13 residues. The V gene's germline CDR1 is SEHNR and CDR2 FQNEAQ (reference sequence). This chain's CDR3 is CASSPTGTVGYTF. As DNA, the CDR3 is TGTGCCAGCAGCCCCACAGGGACGGTAGGCTACACCTTC.

The CDR3 protein is CASSATRGGVTEAFF. In nucleotides, the CDR3 is TGTGCCAGCAGCGCAACACGTGGAGGCGTCACTGAAGCTTTCTTT. The chain combines TRBV7-6 with TRBJ1-1, with no clear D. CDR3 length equals 15 residues. The germline V gene has CDR1 SGHVS and CDR2 FNYEAQ. V lost 5 bases to trimming and J lost 4 bases, with 17 bases between them.

Only a few counts were recorded for this clone. The chain joins TRBV28 to TRBJ2-7; 7 bases map to TRBD1. There are 14 residues in the CDR3. Germline trimming cut 5 bases from V and 0 bases from J; bases unmatched to any gene: 4. Germline V gene sequence: CDR1 MDHEN, CDR2 SYDVKM. CDR3 protein: CASSPRTGSYEQYF. CDR3 coding DNA: TGTGCCAGCAGTCCGCGGACAGGCTCCTACGAGCAGTACTTC.

The chain combines TRBV19 with TRBJ1-6, with no clear D. V gave up 5 bases and J gave up 9 bases, with 11 bases separating them. CDR3 length equals 13 residues. Germline values: CDR1 LNHDA, CDR2 SQIVND (reference sequence). The CDR3 reads CASSSKGGSPLHF. CDR3 bases: TGTGCCAGTAGTTCCAAGGGAGGTTCACCCCTCCACTTT.

The genes are TRBV19 and TRBJ2-1; D might be TRBD2 (6 bases). There are 16 residues in the CDR3. Germline V gene sequence: CDR1 LNHDA, CDR2 SQIVND (reference sequence). The V end lost 4 bases, the J end lost 3 bases, and 16 bases lay between the germline ends. DNA of the CDR3: TGTGCCAGTAGTACCCCTCACCGGGGGAGCTACAATGAGCAGTTCTTC. This translates into CASSTPHRGSYNEQFF.

J is TRBJ1-1 and V is TRBV7-8; 7 bases match TRBD1. Germline CDR1 and CDR2: SGHVS and FQNEAQ. The length of the CDR3 is 17 residues. The V and J ends lost 2 bases and 2 bases, in that order; junction bases with no gene match: 11. The CDR3 nucleotides read TGTGCCAGCAGCTTACGGACAGGCTATCTTAGCAACACTGAAGCTTTCTTT. Translated, it gives CASSLRTGYLSNTEAFF.

The CDR3 here is CASSQDRIQPQHF. CDR3 DNA: TGCGCCAGCAGCCAAGACAGGATTCAGCCCCAGCATTTT. The chain combines TRBV4-3 with TRBJ1-5; D is uncertain. The CDR3 runs to 13 residues. V gave up 0 bases and J gave up 6 bases, with 6 bases separating them. The germline CDR1 and CDR2 sequences are LGHNA and YSLEER.

V gene TRBV5-1 combines with J gene TRBJ2-1; TRBD2 matches 14 bases. The CDR3 length is 14 residues. Germline V gives CDR1 SGHRS, CDR2 YFSETQ. V shed 4 bases and J 6 bases; nucleotides not matched to a gene: 0. CDR3 amino acids: CASSGTSGGNEQFF. The CDR3, as DNA: TGCGCCAGCAGCGGGACTAGCGGGGGCAATGAGCAGTTCTTC. Using reference TRBV5-1 and TRBJ2-1 for the parts outside the CDR3, the full variable domain is KAGVTQTPRYLIKTRGQQVTLSCSPISGHRSVSWYQQTPGQGLQFLFEYFSETQRNKGNFPGRFSGRQFSNSRSEMNVSTLELGDSALYLCASSGTSGGNEQFFGPGTRLTVL.